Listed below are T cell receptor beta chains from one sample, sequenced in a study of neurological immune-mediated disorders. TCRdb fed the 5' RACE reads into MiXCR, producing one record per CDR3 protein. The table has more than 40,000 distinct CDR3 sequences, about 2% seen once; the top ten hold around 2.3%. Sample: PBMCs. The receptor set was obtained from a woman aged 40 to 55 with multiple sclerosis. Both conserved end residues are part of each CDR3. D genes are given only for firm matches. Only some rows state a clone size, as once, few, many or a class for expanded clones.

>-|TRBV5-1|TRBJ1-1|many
CASSLSGLNTEAFF
TGCGCCAGCAGCTTGTCCGGGTTGAACACTGAAGCTTTCTTT
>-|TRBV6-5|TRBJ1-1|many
CASSRDREAFF
TGTGCCAGCAGTCGAGACAGGGAAGCTTTCTTT
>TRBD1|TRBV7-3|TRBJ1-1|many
CASRGSQGAGNTEAFF
TGTGCCAGCAGGGGGTCCCAGGGGGCCGGCAACACTGAAGCTTTCTTT
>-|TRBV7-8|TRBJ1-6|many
CASSLDRRSPLHF
TGTGCCAGCAGCTTAGACCGCCGTTCACCCCTCCACTTT
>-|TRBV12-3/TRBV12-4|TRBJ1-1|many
CASSAEDLNTEAFF
TGTGCCAGCAGTGCGGAAGATCTGAACACTGAAGCTTTCTTT
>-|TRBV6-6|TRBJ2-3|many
CASRLPSTDTQYF
TGTGCCAGCAGACTCCCATCCACAGATACGCAGTATTTT
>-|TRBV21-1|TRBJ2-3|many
CASSIILAGEFSSTDTQYF
TGTGCCAGCAGCATCATCCTAGCGGGGGAGTTCTCTAGCACAGATACGCAGTATTTT
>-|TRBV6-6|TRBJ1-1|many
CASSYGQGIAEAFF
TGTGCCAGCAGTTATGGGCAGGGTATCGCTGAAGCTTTCTTT
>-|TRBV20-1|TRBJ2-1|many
CSATRENYNEQFF
TGCAGTGCTACCCGGGAGAACTACAATGAGCAGTTCTTC
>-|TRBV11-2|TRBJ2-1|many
CASSPLQTRVNEQFF
TGTGCCAGCAGCCCATTACAAACGCGGGTGAATGAGCAGTTCTTC
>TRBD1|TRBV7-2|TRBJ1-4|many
CASSRWTGVNEKLFF
TGTGCCAGCAGCCGTTGGACAGGGGTTAATGAAAAACTGTTTTTT
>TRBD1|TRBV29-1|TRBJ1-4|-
CSVTGTGGEKLFF
TGCAGCGTTACCGGGACAGGGGGTGAAAAACTGTTTTTT
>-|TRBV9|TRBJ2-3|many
CASSGWIGVGPDTQYF
TGTGCCAGCAGCGGGTGGATAGGCGTCGGTCCGGATACGCAGTATTTT
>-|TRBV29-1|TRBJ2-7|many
CSVVRDHEQYF
TGCAGCGTTGTGAGGGACCACGAGCAGTACTTC
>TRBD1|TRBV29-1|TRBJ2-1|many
CSVGRTGGSDEQFF
TGCAGCGTTGGTAGGACAGGGGGATCGGATGAGCAGTTCTTC
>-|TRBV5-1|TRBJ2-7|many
CASGRTGSYEQYF
TGCGCCAGCGGACGCACAGGGTCCTACGAGCAGTACTTC
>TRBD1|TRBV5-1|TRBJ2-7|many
CASSVTGAQAYEQYF
TGCGCCAGCAGCGTTACAGGGGCGCAAGCCTACGAGCAGTACTTC
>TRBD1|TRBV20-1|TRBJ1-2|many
CSARGDLGTGSFYGYTF
TGCAGTGCTAGAGGGGATCTGGGGACAGGGAGCTTCTATGGCTACACCTTC
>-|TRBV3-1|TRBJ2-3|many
CASALGGDTQYF
TGTGCCAGCGCCCTTGGAGGGGATACGCAGTATTTT
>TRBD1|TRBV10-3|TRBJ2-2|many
CAIRSGTGLIGELFF
TGTGCCATCAGGTCTGGGACAGGGTTGATCGGGGAGCTGTTTTTT
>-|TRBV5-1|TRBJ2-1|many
CASSPRSGAGHEQFF
TGCGCCAGCAGCCCGAGGTCGGGAGCGGGCCATGAGCAGTTCTTC
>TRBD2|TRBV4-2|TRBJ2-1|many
CASSQDGRTSGGYYNEQFF
TGTGCCAGCAGCCAAGATGGGCGGACTAGCGGGGGTTACTACAATGAGCAGTTCTTC
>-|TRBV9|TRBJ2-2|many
CASSVGRANTGELFF
TGTGCCAGCAGCGTAGGTAGAGCTAACACCGGGGAGCTGTTTTTT
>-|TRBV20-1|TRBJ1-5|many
CSARDTRISNQPQHF
TGCAGTGCTAGAGATACCAGGATTAGCAATCAGCCCCAGCATTTT
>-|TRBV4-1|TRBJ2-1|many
CASSQGRTRRVNEQFF
TGCGCCAGCAGCCAAGGGAGAACTCGGCGGGTCAATGAGCAGTTCTTC
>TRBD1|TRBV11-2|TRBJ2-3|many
CASSLLYRGHIDTQYF
TGTGCCAGCAGCTTACTTTACAGGGGGCATATAGATACGCAGTATTTT
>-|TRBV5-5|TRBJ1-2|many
CASSLGVSPYGYTF
TGTGCCAGCAGCTTGGGGGTCAGTCCGTATGGCTACACCTTC
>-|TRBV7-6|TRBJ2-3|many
CASSLGTRRDTQYF
TGTGCCAGCAGCCTCGGGACTCGTAGGGATACGCAGTATTTT
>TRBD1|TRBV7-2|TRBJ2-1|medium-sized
CASSRDREDRNEQFF
TGTGCCAGCAGCCGAGACAGGGAAGATCGGAATGAGCAGTTCTTC
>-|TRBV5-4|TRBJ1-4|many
CASSNTTGTLNEKLFF
TGTGCCAGCAGCAATACTACAGGGACTCTTAATGAAAAACTGTTTTTT
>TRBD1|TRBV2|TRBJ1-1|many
CASTQTGGRTEAFF
TGTGCCAGCACCCAAACAGGGGGCAGGACTGAAGCTTTCTTT